This T cell receptor (beta chain) was captured by sequencing in a study of cytomegalovirus exposure and HLA in healthy donors. About the study: Both the approximately 130 validation repertoires and the roughly 620 first-cohort repertoires used the same platform, as reported by a later analysis. Regarding the study as a whole: In a later analysis, first-cohort TCR clusters were found to tend to co-occur in the 100 to 150 validation repertoires.

As to this clone: No antigen is known for it.

It was the approximately 120-subject validation cohort, separate from the roughly 700-subject first cohort, to which the donors belonged. TCRdb keeps only in-frame clones here, not all; method: immunoSEQ multiplex PCR. The sample records tens of thousands of clones, 85% to 95% being singletons. The sample taken for sequencing was PBMCs. The TCR originated in a woman aged 18-30 years in good health and CMV-seronegative.

The CDR3 bases are TGCGCCAGCAGCTTGGCCGGAGACAGGCTGAACACTGAAGCTTTCTTT. It yields the protein CASSLAGDRLNTEAFF. V and J are TRBV5-1 and TRBJ1-1; weak D call: TRBD1 (6 bases). The CDR3 has 16 amino acids. V lost 0 bases and J 0 bases, leaving 12 bases between the germline ends. The V gene's germline CDR1 is SGHRS and CDR2 YFSETQ.